The clone carrying this T cell receptor beta chain was seen ten or more times. The data belong to a study of neurological immune-mediated disorders. This CDR3 contains 14 residues. V lost 5 bases, J lost 8 bases, and 12 bases stayed unmatched. CDR1 DFQATT and CDR2 SNEGSKA come from the germline V gene (reference sequence). Each CDR3 protein gets one entry after TCRdb re-called the 5' RACE reads with MiXCR. The sample lists more than 40,000 distinct CDR3 sequences; approximately 3% were seen once. The source is a woman in her 50s with multiple sclerosis. Sequenced: PBMCs. The V and J genes are TRBV20-1 and TRBJ2-1; 7 bases are shared with TRBD2. The CDR3 nucleotides read TGCAGTGCTCCCCCCATTAGCGGGCGCGATGAGCAGTTCTTC. It is translated as CSAPPISGRDEQFF.